Included here is one T cell receptor (beta chain) sequence, with context. The second PCR ran roughly 7 to 11 cycles with a sample-barcoded 5' primer and J-beta primers. TCRdb redid the calling of the 5' RACE reads with MiXCR, one entry per CDR3 protein. Of over a million distinct CDR3 sequences listed, 59% are singletons. The data originate from a study of blood T cells in healthy people across ages. Germline V gene sequence: CDR1 DFQATT, CDR2 SNEGSKA (reference sequence). V trimming: 6 bases; J trimming: 3 bases; junction bases outside the gene matches: 8. This CDR3 spans 14 amino acids. The chain uses TRBV20-1 and TRBJ2-7, with 10 bases identical to TRBD1. Input material: blood. This TCR came from a man aged 18 to 29 in good health. CDR3 in amino acids: CSATQTGGFYEQYF. CDR3 coding DNA: TGCAGTGCCACCCAGACAGGGGGCTTCTACGAGCAGTACTTC.